Each of the 30 T cell receptor beta chains below was sequenced from the same sample in a study of CD8+CD57+ T cells in acquired aplastic anemia. The TCR beta profiling, which covered VDJ combination and CDR3 sequence, was carried out using genomic DNA as the template. MiXCR, run by TCRdb on the reads, gives a single entry per CDR3 protein. The table lists approximately 81,000 distinct CDR3 sequences, around 42% of them singletons, with approximately 61% in the top ten. The sequencing sample was made of sorted CD4+, CD8+, or CD8+CD57+ T cells (not recorded which) from PBMCs. Every receptor here comes from a human donor in good health, serving as a control.

This clonotype has only one observation. V and J are TRBV15 and TRBJ1-2; 10 nucleotides align to TRBD1. V shed 8 bases and J 3 bases; nucleotides not matched to a gene: 15. The CDR3 is made up of 17 amino acids. Germline lookup yields CDR1 LNHNV and CDR2 YYDKDF (reference sequence). In nucleotides, the CDR3 is TGTGCCACCCAAGAGGGGACAGGGGCCCTCAATCACTATGGCTACACCTTC. Protein: CATQEGTGALNHYGYTF.

This clonotype was observed a handful of times. It may be a read error: a sequence one base away is much more abundant. J is TRBJ2-7 and V is TRBV20-1, with D possibly being TRBD1 or TRBD2 (5 bases each). The CDR3 covers 15 residues. Germline V gene data show CDR1 as DFQATT and CDR2 as SNEGSKA (reference sequence). The germline V and J ends were trimmed by 0 bases and 5 bases, with 17 bases remaining between them. The chain's CDR3 is CSARDLRGGKHEQYF. For the CDR3, the DNA is TGCAGTGCTAGAGATCTGAGGGGTGGAAAGCACGAGCAGTACTTC.

This clonotype was picked up many times. The V gene is TRBV5-6, the J gene TRBJ1-5; D remains ambiguous. The CDR3 extends over 14 amino acids. V was pared by 0 bases and J by 6 bases, with 10 bases between. The germline gives CDR1 SGHDT, CDR2 YYEEEE. The CDR3 nucleotides read TGTGCCAGCAGCTTGGGTTACGGGAGTCAGCCCCAGCATTTT. It yields the protein CASSLGYGSQPQHF.

This chain joins TRBV10-1 and TRBJ2-5; a possible D gene is TRBD2 (5 bases). This CDR3 contains 15 residues. The V end was cut by 7 bases, the J end by 2 bases, with 17 bases between. Germline V gene sequence: CDR1 WNHNN, CDR2 SYGVQD (reference sequence). The CDR3 DNA is TGCGCCAGCACGATCGACCGGGGTGGGCAAGAGACCCAGTACTTC. This sequence encodes CASTIDRGGQETQYF.

The sample holds a few counts of this clonotype. The rearrangement links TRBV10-2 to TRBJ1-6, with unresolved D. Deletions cut 2 bases from V and 3 bases from J, with 8 bases between. CDR1 and CDR2 (germline): WSHSY, SAAADI. This CDR3 is built from 15 residues. CDR3 DNA sequence: TGCGCCAGCAGTGAGCAGGACTTCTATAATTCACCCCTCCACTTT. Protein: CASSEQDFYNSPLHF.

As concerns this clonotype: A read error may be the cause here, since a much bigger clone is one base away. The chain joins TRBV6-1 to TRBJ1-2; D is ambiguous. Looked up from germline, CDR1 is MNHNS and CDR2 is SASEGT. This CDR3 contains 14 residues. The CDR3: CSSSERAGREGYTF. The CDR3 DNA follows: TGTTCCAGCAGTGAAAGGGCGGGTCGGGAAGGCTACACCTTC.

This clonotype was counted ten times or more. The CDR3 region is CASSLLADETDTQYF. Here the CDR3 DNA reads TGTGCCAGCAGCTTGCTAGCGGACGAAACAGATACGCAGTATTTT. V is TRBV7-6 and J is TRBJ2-3; 7 bases are shared with TRBD2. The CDR3 has 15 amino acids. The V and J ends lost 3 bases and 3 bases, in that order; junction bases with no gene match: 6. Germline V gene sequence: CDR1 SGHVS, CDR2 FNYEAQ.

Turning to this clonotype: The conserved phenylalanine or tryptophan is not found at the CDR3 terminus, so this likely reflects a read error. The CDR3 sequence is CASSPGRAHEQYL. CDR3 sequence (DNA): TGTGCCAGCTCACCGGGCAGAGCCCACGAGCAGTACCTC. The V and J genes are TRBV18 and TRBJ2-7; no firm D call. This CDR3 spans 13 amino acids. From germline, CDR1 is KGHSH and CDR2 LQKENI. The V and J ends lost 3 bases and 5 bases respectively, with 11 bases between them.

This clonotype was counted many times. J is TRBJ2-3 and V is TRBV29-1; TRBD2 matches at 7 bases. Per germline, CDR1 SQVTM and CDR2 ANQGSEA. This CDR3 contains 13 residues. V was clipped by 3 bases and J by 2 bases; unmatched bases: 2. CDR3 region: CSVDSGDTDTQYF. CDR3 nucleotide sequence: TGCAGCGTTGACAGCGGGGACACAGATACGCAGTATTTT.

This clonotype was picked up many times. The chain uses TRBV11-2 and TRBJ1-6; a possible D gene is TRBD1 (6 bases). V was shortened by 6 bases and J by 5 bases, with 17 bases between the two germline ends. CDR1 and CDR2 from the germline V gene are SGHAT and FQNNGV. The CDR3 loop spans 16 amino acids. The chain's CDR3 is CASRHEGGADNSPLHF. CDR3 DNA sequence: TGTGCCAGCAGACATGAGGGGGGTGCGGATAATTCACCCCTCCACTTT. Full variable domain (missing parts from reference TRBV11-2 and TRBJ1-6): EAGVAQSPRYKIIEKRQSVAFWCNPISGHATLYWYQQILGQGPKLLIQFQNNGVVDDSQLPKDRFSAERLKGVDSTLKIQPAKLEDSAVYLCASRHEGGADNSPLHFGNGTRLTVT.

The table lists this clonotype with a few counts. The rearrangement uses TRBV2 and TRBJ1-1; D not resolved. The CDR3 contains 13 residues. Germline V CDR1 and CDR2: SNHLY, FYNNEI. Trimming removed 8 bases from V and 1 base from J, with 11 bases in between. The CDR3 loop reads CASGDPANTEAFF. Written as DNA, the CDR3 is TGTGCCAGCGGAGACCCAGCGAACACTGAAGCTTTCTTT.

Many counts were recorded for this clonotype. V gene TRBV24-1 combines with J gene TRBJ2-5; TRBD2 might be the D (5 bases). The CDR3 contains 12 residues. V lost 5 bases to trimming and J lost 5 bases, with 8 bases between them. CDR1 KGHDR and CDR2 SFDVKD come from the germline V gene. CDR3 residues: CATSVGGETQYF. The CDR3 nucleotides are TGTGCCACCAGTGTGGGCGGGGAGACCCAGTACTTC.

The chain joins TRBV7-7 to TRBJ2-7; 10 positions match TRBD1. CDR3 length: 15 residues. Germline values: CDR1 SSHAT, CDR2 FNYEAQ (reference sequence). CDR3 amino acids: CASSRQTGGECEQYV. The CDR3 bases are TGTGCTAGCAGCCGTCAGACAGGGGGCGAATGTGAGCAGTACGTC.

The rearrangement links TRBV27 to TRBJ1-5; D is undetermined. Trimming removed 3 bases from V and 2 bases from J, with 8 bases in between. This CDR3 is built from 14 residues. CDR1 MNHEY and CDR2 SMNVEV come from the germline V gene (reference sequence). This chain's CDR3 is CASSFEGGNQPQHF. The CDR3 coding sequence is TGTGCCAGCAGTTTCGAGGGTGGCAATCAGCCCCAGCATTTT.

Of note for this clonotype: This may be a read error: a much more frequent sequence differs by one nucleotide. The J gene is TRBJ1-5, the V gene TRBV19, with unresolved D. Germline CDR1 is LNHDA and CDR2 is SQIVND (reference sequence). The CDR3 extends over 13 amino acids. Deletions cut 4 bases from V and 9 bases from J, with 13 bases between. The CDR3 loop is CASSSFAGRPQHF. CDR3 coding DNA: TGTGCCAGTAGTAGTTTCGCCGGACGGCCCCAGCATTTT.

The chain is built from TRBV2 and TRBJ2-7; D might be TRBD1 (5 bases). Per germline, CDR1 SNHLY and CDR2 FYNNEI. The V gene lost 2 bases and the J gene lost 6 bases, with 14 bases spanning the gap. CDR3 length: 14 amino acids. In nucleotides, the CDR3 is TGTGCCAGCAGTGAATGGCAGGGCAAGGGCGAGCAGTACTTC. The encoded protein is CASSEWQGKGEQYF.

Concerning this clonotype itself: Compared with germline, one end of the junction differs, possibly owing to a read error. The chain combines TRBV19 with TRBJ1-3, with D unresolved. Looked up from germline, CDR1 is LNHDA and CDR2 is SQIVND (reference sequence). There are 15 residues in the CDR3. DNA of the CDR3: TGTGCCAGTAGTTTAGACGCCTCATCTGGAAACACCATATATTTT. This gives the protein CASSLDASSGNTIYF.

The chain recombines TRBV10-3 with TRBJ1-5; 9 bases are a match to TRBD1. V was pared by 2 bases and J by 4 bases, with 0 bases of the junction left unmatched. The CDR3 runs to 14 residues. The germline gives CDR1 ENHRY, CDR2 SYGVKD. The CDR3 sequence: CAISEGTGNQPQHF. The CDR3 DNA follows: TGTGCCATCAGTGAGGGGACAGGGAATCAGCCCCAGCATTTT.

V gene TRBV28 combines with J gene TRBJ2-7; D is possibly TRBD1 (5 bases). From germline, CDR1 is MDHEN and CDR2 SYDVKM. There are 14 residues in the CDR3. V was trimmed by 5 bases and J by 6 bases, leaving 17 bases between them. The CDR3 is CASSLNGRQGEQYF. Here the CDR3 DNA reads TGTGCCAGCAGTCTCAACGGGCGTCAGGGCGAGCAGTACTTC. Looking up the rest from reference TRBV28 and TRBJ2-7 gives the full variable domain: DVKVTQSSRYLVKRTGEKVFLECVQDMDHENMFWYRQDPGLGLRLIYFSYDVKMKEKGDIPEGYSVSREKKERFSLILESASTNQTSMYLCASSLNGRQGEQYFGPGTRLTVT.

V gene TRBV10-3 combines with J gene TRBJ2-1; TRBD2 matches 8 bases. The V gene end was trimmed by 10 bases and the J gene end by 7 bases; junction bases not matched to a gene: 6. CDR1 is ENHRY and CDR2 is SYGVKD in the germline V gene. This CDR3 spans 12 amino acids. The CDR3 protein is CATGGALNEQFF. The DNA of the CDR3 is TGTGCCACCGGGGGGGCCTTAAATGAGCAGTTCTTC.

Here the CDR3 reads CASDGGTESSYEQYF. Written as DNA, the CDR3 is TGTGCCAGCGACGGAGGGACAGAGAGCTCCTACGAGCAGTACTTC. J is TRBJ2-7 and V is TRBV2, with D perhaps TRBD1 (7 bases). The V and J ends lost 8 bases and 0 bases respectively, with 17 bases between them. Germline V lookup: CDR1 SNHLY, CDR2 FYNNEI. The CDR3 has 15 amino acids.

This clonotype has more than one count but fewer than ten. V and J are TRBV18 and TRBJ1-1, with D possibly matching TRBD1 (5 bases). The CDR3 covers 12 residues. The germline V gene has CDR1 KGHSH and CDR2 LQKENI. V was cut by 2 bases and J by 8 bases, with 9 bases left in between. CDR3 region: CASSPVTGEAFF. DNA for the CDR3: TGTGCCAGCTCACCAGTCACAGGCGAAGCTTTCTTT.

The chain combines TRBV6-4 with TRBJ1-2, with 9 bases lining up with TRBD1. Germline values: CDR1 MRHNA, CDR2 SNTAGT. This CDR3 comprises 14 residues. V lost 6 bases to trimming and J lost 8 bases; unmatched junction nucleotides: 10. The CDR3 loop is CASRADRGYKGYTF. Here the CDR3 DNA reads TGTGCCAGCAGAGCCGACAGGGGGTATAAGGGCTACACCTTC.

The CDR3 DNA reads TGTGCCAGCAGTGCCCTAGCGGGATCCAGAGATACGCAGTATTTT. It yields the protein CASSALAGSRDTQYF. V gene TRBV25-1 combines with J gene TRBJ2-3, with 9 positions matching TRBD2. V lost 4 bases and J lost 5; bases outside the gene matches: 7. Germline CDR1 and CDR2: MGHDK and SYGVNS. This CDR3 has 15 amino acids. The full variable domain, rest sourced from reference TRBV25-1 and TRBJ2-3, is EADIYQTPRYLVIGTGKKITLECSQTMGHDKMYWYQQDPGMELHLIHYSYGVNSTEKGDLSSESTVSRIRTEHFPLTLESARPSHTSQYLCASSALAGSRDTQYFGPGTRLTVL.

The sample holds many counts of this clonotype. This chain connects TRBV10-2 to TRBJ2-7; TRBD2 might be the D (7 bases). CDR1 and CDR2 from the germline V gene are WSHSY and SAAADI. The length of the CDR3 is 13 residues. Deletions cut 8 bases from V and 4 bases from J, with 15 bases between. The CDR3 here is CASEGGGRYEQYF. CDR3 bases: TGCGCCAGCGAAGGGGGGGGGCGTTACGAGCAGTACTTC.

The chain links TRBV10-1 to TRBJ2-2, with D perhaps TRBD2 (6 bases). This CDR3 has 14 residues. Germline CDR1 WNHNN, CDR2 SYGVQD (reference sequence). V lost 6 bases and J lost 7, with 15 bases in between. The CDR3 DNA is TGCGCCAGCAGCCAAGCACTAGCCGTCGGGGAGCTGTTTTTT. This gives the protein CASSQALAVGELFF.

This clonotype was seen repeatedly, ten times or more. The rearrangement uses TRBV24-1 and TRBJ1-1; TRBD1 might be the D (5 bases). V shed 5 bases and J shed 5 bases, with 11 bases lying between them. In germline, CDR1 is KGHDR, CDR2 SFDVKD. CDR3 size: 13 residues. Written as DNA, the CDR3 is TGTGCCACCAGTGGTAGTGGGGGGACTGAAGCTTTCTTT. Protein: CATSGSGGTEAFF.

Comment on this clonotype: A single base separates this from a much larger clone, so it may be a read error. This CDR3 is CATSVSGTSGAETQYF. CDR3 nucleotide sequence: TGTGCCACCAGTGTCTCCGGGACTAGCGGGGCGGAGACCCAGTACTTC. J is TRBJ2-5 and V is TRBV24-1; TRBD2 matches at 13 bases. J was trimmed by 5 bases and V by 5 bases; bases with no gene match: 7. This CDR3 is built from 16 residues. Germline V gives CDR1 KGHDR, CDR2 SFDVKD.

This clonotype was counted many times. The gene calls are TRBV10-2 and TRBJ1-1, with a weak D call TRBD1 (5 bases). V was clipped by 4 bases and J by 4 bases, with 10 bases between them. Germline loops: CDR1 WSHSY, CDR2 SAAADI. CDR3 length: 13 residues. The CDR3 nucleotides are TGCGCCAGCAGTGGTGGGGGACCCACTGAAGCTTTCTTT. Translated: CASSGGGPTEAFF.

The chain recombines TRBV10-3 with TRBJ2-1; the D gene is possibly TRBD2 (5 bases). Germline values: CDR1 ENHRY, CDR2 SYGVKD. V lost 10 bases to trimming and J lost 10 bases, with 17 bases between them. The CDR3 covers 12 residues. CDR3 sequence reads: CATGSSSYEQFF. Here the CDR3 DNA reads TGTGCCACGGGGTCTAGCTCCTACGAGCAGTTCTTC.